This T cell receptor beta chain was recorded in a study of tumor and adjacent non-tumor tissue in lung cancer. Across the study: Patients were aged roughly 30 to 76, ten or so men and about 5 women, stage I to III. Regarding the study as a whole: Patients with more diverse tumor TCRs had worse survival. In normal lung, the top 100 clones were significantly more dominant than in tumor.

The CDR3 has 12 residues. Germline V gives CDR1 MNHNY, CDR2 SVGAGI (reference sequence). Comment on this clonotype: Its antigen is as yet unknown. It may be a read error: a sequence one base away is much more abundant.

Three rounds of nested PCR, following a modified ARM-PCR protocol, produced the TCRbeta library. TCRdb recomputed calls from the multiplex PCR reads with MiXCR, one row per CDR3 protein. The profile shows roughly 67,000 distinct CDR3 sequences, 50% to 60% of them singletons. RNA was extracted from bulk tissue without any cell sorting. Donors were chemotherapy-naive, newly diagnosed lung cancer surgical patients in China, August–late 2014. The clonotype was recovered from a man aged 50-59 years with non-small cell lung cancer. The gene calls are TRBV6-6 and TRBJ1-2; D possibly corresponds to TRBD1 (5 bases). The sequencing sample was made of lung tumor tissue. Here the CDR3 DNA reads TGTACGGGGGGTGGCGTAGACTATGGCTACACCTTC. Amino acid sequence: CTGGGVDYGYTF.